A selection of T cell receptor beta chains follows, all from one sample in a study of T cells in Graves' hyperthyroidism and ophthalmopathy. Via MiXCR, TCRdb re-called the multiplex PCR reads, giving one row per CDR3 protein. The top ten clones hold about 3.5% of a sample with around 600,000 distinct CDR3 sequences, about a sixth of them seen once. The sequencing input was blood. The receptors were sampled from a woman aged 40 to 55 with Graves' ophthalmopathy. CDR3s include the opening cysteine and the closing phenylalanine or tryptophan. D genes are given only for firm matches. For some rows the clone size is stated as once, few or many, or as a class when expanded; others skip it.

v_gene	j_gene	abundance	d_gene	CDR3nt	CDR3aa
TRBV18	TRBJ2-5	many	-	TGTGCCAGCTCACCAGGGCTGCTCGAAGAGACCCAGTACTTC	CASSPGLLEETQYF
TRBV5-5	TRBJ1-6	few	TRBD1	TGTGCCAGCAGCTTCATTGGGACAGAAAATTCACCCCTCCACTTT	CASSFIGTENSPLHF
TRBV5-1	TRBJ2-3	many	TRBD2	TGCGCCAGCAGAAAGAGCGGGGCCCCCACAGATACGCAGTATTTT	CASRKSGAPTDTQYF
TRBV28	TRBJ2-4	many	TRBD1	TGTGCCAGCAGTCCGGCGATGGGGACAGGGAAACATCTAGCCAAAAACATTCAGTACTTC	CASSPAMGTGKHLAKNIQYF
TRBV6-1	TRBJ2-4	few	-	TGTGCCAGCAACCGGGACATCGAAAACATTCAGTACTTC	CASNRDIENIQYF
TRBV5-5	TRBJ1-2	few	-	TGTGCCAGCAGCTTGGAGACAGCTTATGACTACACCTTC	CASSLETAYDYTF
TRBV3-1	TRBJ2-2	many	-	TGTGCCAGCAGCCAAGAAGGACTGCGTTACACCGGGGAGCTGTTTTTT	CASSQEGLRYTGELFF
TRBV3-1	TRBJ2-2	many	TRBD2	TGTGCCAGCAGCGTGTCACCGGGGGGAAACACCGGGGAGCTGTTTTTT	CASSVSPGGNTGELFF
TRBV20-1	TRBJ2-2	-	-	TGCAGTGCTGGTGGAAAGAACACCGGGGAGCTGTTTTTT	CSAGGKNTGELFF
TRBV18	TRBJ2-7	many	-	TGTGCCAGCTCCCCCGGGACGCTCTACGAGCAGTACTTC	CASSPGTLYEQYF
TRBV3-1	TRBJ1-1	many	-	TGTGCCAGCAGCCAAGCGGGGGCGACCACTGAAGCTTTCTTT	CASSQAGATTEAFF
TRBV20-1	TRBJ2-1	many	-	TGCAGTGCTAGAGTTCCAGCGGCCCACAATGAGCAGTTCTTC	CSARVPAAHNEQFF
TRBV5-1	TRBJ2-1	many	TRBD2	TGCGCCAGCAGCTTGACGACTAGCGGTTACCCCTACAATGAGCAGTTCTTC	CASSLTTSGYPYNEQFF
TRBV27	TRBJ1-2	-	TRBD1	TGTGCCAGCAGTTTACGGGGACAGGGGTCCGTGAAAGGCTACACCTTC	CASSLRGQGSVKGYTF
TRBV15	TRBJ2-3	few	-	TGTGCCACCAGCAGAGATATCCAGGGGACAGATACGCAGTATTTT	CATSRDIQGTDTQYF
TRBV2	TRBJ2-1	few	TRBD2	TGTGCCAGCAGTGCTAGCGGGGGGCCGCCGCCCGGCAATGAGCAGTTCTTC	CASSASGGPPPGNEQFF
TRBV5-1	TRBJ2-2	many	-	TGCGCCAGCAGCTTGGAGAGGGGGGACACCGGGGAGCTGTTTTTT	CASSLERGDTGELFF
TRBV12-3/TRBV12-4	TRBJ2-1	-	TRBD2	TGTGCCAGCAGCGGACTAGCGGGAGGAATGGGTGAGCAGTTCTTC	CASSGLAGGMGEQFF
TRBV2	TRBJ1-5	many	-	TGTGCCAGCAACCGGGTAGGGAGCAATCAGCCCCAGCATTTT	CASNRVGSNQPQHF
TRBV25-1	TRBJ1-1	-	-	TGTGCCAGCACCCCCTCGACGTACGGGCACGCTGAAGCTTTCTTT	CASTPSTYGHAEAFF
TRBV5-1	TRBJ1-5	few	-	TGCGCCAGCAGCTTGGAAGACATAGATCAGCCCCAGCATTTT	CASSLEDIDQPQHF
TRBV9	TRBJ2-7	few	-	TGTGCCAGCAGCGTTGCCCCGGGACTCCGAGAGGAGCAGTACTTC	CASSVAPGLREEQYF
TRBV12-3/TRBV12-4	TRBJ1-2	-	-	TGTGCCAGCAGTGTCGGGACATCTAACTATGGCTACACCTTC	CASSVGTSNYGYTF
TRBV6-1	TRBJ2-5	few	-	TGTGCCAGCAGGGGAGGACTCCTCGAAGAGACCCAGTACTTC	CASRGGLLEETQYF
TRBV7-2	TRBJ1-3	-	TRBD1	TGTGCCAGCAGCTTCGACCCGGGACAGGGAGGAAACACCATATATTTT	CASSFDPGQGGNTIYF
TRBV10-3	TRBJ2-3	-	TRBD2	TGTGCCATCAGTGCCGGGACTAGCGGGGTCACAGATACGCAGTATTTT	CAISAGTSGVTDTQYF
TRBV2	TRBJ2-2	many	-	TGTGCCAGCAGTGAGACGCACACCGGGGAGCTGTTTTTT	CASSETHTGELFF